Below are 14 T cell receptor beta chains sequenced from a single sample in a study of CD8 T cells in ankylosing spondylitis. Their target antigens are unknown. Findings and caveats of the study: In ankylosing spondylitis blood, a motif of about eight highly homologous TCR beta variants appeared characteristic.

From the 5' RACE reads, TCRdb called clonotypes with MiXCR, one entry per CDR3 protein. The sample yields hundreds of thousands of distinct CDR3 sequences, about 12% seen once. The material sequenced was blood, either unsorted or a sorted T cell fraction (not recorded which). These TCRs come from a male donor with ankylosing spondylitis.

CDR3 nucleotide sequence: TGTGCCAGCAGTTACTCGATATTTCCCCGAAACACTGAAGCTTTCTTT. Protein sequence: CASSYSIFPRNTEAFF. The chain employs TRBV6-5 and TRBJ1-1; no firm D call. This CDR3 is 16 amino acids long. Germline CDR1 reads MNHEY; CDR2 reads SVGAGI. Trimming removed 0 bases from V and 2 bases from J, with 13 bases in between.

The rearrangement joins TRBV5-1 to TRBJ1-5; D gene ambiguous. CDR1 and CDR2 (germline): SGHRS, YFSETQ. Trimming left V 1 base short and J 6 bases short, with 8 bases between. CDR3 length: 13 amino acids. The CDR3 loop reads CASSLFPLQPQHF. The CDR3, as DNA: TGCGCCAGCAGCTTGTTCCCTCTTCAGCCCCAGCATTTT.

The table lists this clonotype with a few counts. This chain links TRBV6-1 with TRBJ1-4, with D tentatively TRBD1 (6 bases). This CDR3 has 15 residues. Germline V CDR1 and CDR2: MNHNS, SASEGT. Trimming shortened V by 6 bases and J by 5 bases, and 16 bases separated the two germline ends. The CDR3 region has the DNA TGTGCCAGCAGGGACGGGACAACAAGAAATGAAAAACTGTTTTTT. Translation: CASRDGTTRNEKLFF.

Ten or more counts support this clonotype. The chain uses TRBV5-1 and TRBJ2-6; D gene uncertain. Germline CDR1 SGHRS, CDR2 YFSETQ. V dropped 3 bases and J dropped 1 base, with 5 bases sitting between them. This CDR3 has 14 amino acids. The CDR3 is CASSSISGANVLTF. CDR3 in DNA: TGCGCCAGCAGCTCAATTTCTGGGGCCAACGTCCTGACTTTC.

The chain carries TRBV6-2 or TRBV6-3 and TRBJ2-7; D might be TRBD2 (5 bases). Trimming took 7 bases from V and 10 from J, leaving 20 bases between them. The CDR3 length is 13 residues. Germline CDR1 MNHEY, CDR2 SVGEGT. CDR3: CASTNSQWAGQYV. The CDR3 nucleotides are TGTGCCAGCACTAATTCTCAATGGGCGGGCCAGTACGTC.

This clonotype was observed many times. CDR3 nucleotide sequence: TGCAGTGCTAGGGACAGGGCTTACAATGAGCAGTTCTTC. It translates to CSARDRAYNEQFF. This chain uses TRBV20-1 with TRBJ2-1; TRBD1 aligns across 8 bases. The CDR3 has 13 residues. Unmatched junction bases numbered 2, after V lost 3 bases and J lost 4 bases. Germline V gene sequence: CDR1 DFQATT, CDR2 SNEGSKA (reference sequence).

Many counts were recorded for this clonotype. The rearrangement uses TRBV20-1 and TRBJ2-3; 14 nucleotides agree with TRBD2. Trimming at V came to 1 base and at J to 0 bases, leaving 12 bases not matched to a gene. Germline V gene lookup returns CDR1 DFQATT and CDR2 SNEGSKA (reference sequence). This CDR3 has 20 residues. CDR3 in DNA: TGCAGTGCTAGAGCCCCTCCCGGGACTAGCGGGAGAGGTAGCACAGATACGCAGTATTTT. Protein: CSARAPPGTSGRGSTDTQYF.

This clonotype appeared a few times. The rearrangement joins TRBV7-9 to TRBJ1-6, with D unresolved. Germline V gene lookup returns CDR1 SEHNR and CDR2 FQNEAQ (reference sequence). This CDR3 is built from 15 residues. The CDR3 coding sequence is TGTGCTTCCTCCGCCCTCGGACCCTATAATTCACCCCTCCACTTT. Residues: CASSALGPYNSPLHF. Looking up the rest from reference TRBV7-9 and TRBJ1-6 gives the full variable domain: DTGVSQNPRHKITKRGQNVTFRCDPISEHNRLYWYRQTLGQGPEFLTYFQNEAQLEKSRLLSDRFSAERPKGSFSTLEIQRTEQGDSAMYLCASSALGPYNSPLHFGNGTRLTVT.

The genes are TRBV27 and TRBJ1-1; maybe TRBD1 (5 bases). Germline CDR1 is MNHEY and CDR2 is SMNVEV (reference sequence). The length of the CDR3 is 15 residues. Trimming shortened V by 5 bases and J by 0 bases, and 13 bases separated the two germline ends. Here the CDR3 reads CASSLQTAVNTEAFF. CDR3 coding DNA: TGTGCCAGCAGTCTTCAGACAGCCGTGAACACTGAAGCTTTCTTT.

This clonotype appeared many times. The rearrangement joins TRBV12-3 or TRBV12-4 to TRBJ2-1, with 11 bases lining up with TRBD2. This CDR3 is built from 17 residues. V was pared by 3 bases and J by 6 bases, with 10 bases of the junction left unmatched. The CDR3 DNA reads as TGTGCCAGCAGTTTGGTCGTGACTAGCGGGGCCACCAATGAGCAGTTCTTC. This translates into CASSLVVTSGATNEQFF.

A remark on this clonotype: This CDR3 is missing its conserved last phenylalanine or tryptophan, likely due to a read error. The chain uses TRBV12-3 or TRBV12-4 and TRBJ1-5, with D possibly matching TRBD1 (5 bases). The CDR3 has 14 residues. Trimming took off 1 base at V and 1 base at J, with 5 bases between the two ends. This CDR3 reads CASSLGGSNQPQHS. The CDR3 DNA reads as TGTGCCAGCAGTTTAGGGGGGAGCAATCAGCCCCAGCATTCT.

The chain uses TRBV12-3 or TRBV12-4 and TRBJ1-3, with 7 bases matching TRBD1. The CDR3 spans 16 residues. V lost 4 bases to trimming and J lost 0 bases; unmatched junction nucleotides: 6. DNA of the CDR3: TGTGCCAGCAGTTGGACAGGACGATCCTCTGGAAACACCATATATTTT. Translated: CASSWTGRSSGNTIYF.

The rearrangement uses TRBV11-2 and TRBJ1-2; weak D call: TRBD1 (6 bases). There are 14 residues in the CDR3. V was clipped by 4 bases and J by 14 bases, with 23 bases between them. Germline V gene lookup returns CDR1 SGHAT and CDR2 FQNNGV. The CDR3 loop reads CASSSPRRTALGTF. In DNA, the CDR3 is TGTGCCAGCAGCTCCCCCAGGAGGACAGCCCTCGGGACCTTC.

This clonotype was observed many times. The chain uses TRBV7-9 and TRBJ2-1; tentatively, D is TRBD2 (5 bases). Trimming stripped 4 bases from V and 0 bases from J, with 16 bases between. The CDR3 consists of 17 residues. The germline V gene has CDR1 SEHNR and CDR2 FQNEAQ (reference sequence). CDR3 amino acids: CASSSGPEGGSYNEQFF. CDR3 DNA: TGTGCCAGCAGCTCGGGCCCAGAGGGCGGCTCCTACAATGAGCAGTTCTTC.